Presented here are 10 T cell receptor beta chains from one specimen sequenced in a study of T-cell memory formation after mild COVID-19 listed by TCRdb under 2021. To prepare the library, 5' RACE was applied. Sequencing was carried out with an Illumina NovaSeq 6000. TCRdb reran the public reads through fastp at Q25 and MiXCR, keeping productive beta chains. Identical CDR3 proteins give one entry, which carries the most common genes and DNA. Present in this sample are under 250,000 distinct CDR3 sequences, about 16% of which were seen just once. 2% to 2.5% of the sample is held by the ten biggest clonotypes. Material: PBMCs or a T cell subset sorted from them (not recorded which). The receptor set was obtained from an adult woman who had mild COVID-19 (a few samples of this study predate the infection). The sample titles of this study are shuffled in the database, so cell type and time point are left out; the donor was told from shared clones.

The chain joins TRBV5-4 to TRBJ1-2, with 7 positions matching TRBD1. From germline, CDR1 is SGHNT and CDR2 YYREEE (reference sequence). Unmatched junction bases numbered 4, after V lost 4 bases and J lost 4 bases. This CDR3 has 13 residues. CDR3 sequence reads: CASSPDRTYGYTF. The DNA of the CDR3 is TGTGCCAGCAGCCCGGACAGGACCTATGGCTACACCTTC.

The table lists this clonotype with a few counts. This sequence joins TRBV12-3 or TRBV12-4 and TRBJ2-1; possible D gene TRBD2, 6 bases. V was pared by 3 bases and J by 0 bases, with 9 bases between. The CDR3 is 15 amino acids. The CDR3 loop reads CASSFLTSSYNEQFF. The CDR3 nucleotides read TGTGCCAGCAGTTTTTTGACTAGCTCCTACAATGAGCAGTTCTTC.

This clonotype appeared once. V usage is TRBV18 and J usage is TRBJ1-2, with D possibly TRBD1 on 5 matching bases. This CDR3 has 14 amino acids. V gave up 4 bases and J gave up 3 bases, with 12 bases separating them. Germline-derived CDR1 and CDR2 are KGHSH and LQKENI. The CDR3 loop reads CASSHPGRDYGYTF. Here the CDR3 DNA reads TGTGCCAGCTCACACCCAGGGCGGGACTATGGCTACACCTTC.

The V gene is TRBV11-2, the J gene TRBJ2-5, with 11 bases that match TRBD2. Germline V CDR1 and CDR2: SGHAT, FQNNGV. J gave up 3 bases and V 1 base, and 16 bases lay outside the gene matches. This CDR3 is built from 20 residues. Written as DNA, the CDR3 is TGTGCCAGCAGCTTAGCACCCTCGGCTAGCGGGGGGAGGTATGAAGAGACCCAGTACTTC. Translating it yields CASSLAPSASGGRYEETQYF.

This clonotype was recorded a few times. The V call is TRBV15, the J call TRBJ2-3; D perhaps matches TRBD2 (6 bases). V shed 0 bases and J shed 0 bases, with 13 bases lying between them. The CDR3 has 17 amino acids. Per germline, CDR1 LNHNV and CDR2 YYDKDF (reference sequence). In nucleotides, the CDR3 is TGTGCCACCAGCAGAGATTGGGGGGTGGGGAGCACAGATACGCAGTATTTT. As protein: CATSRDWGVGSTDTQYF.

This clonotype has a handful of counts. The chain is built from TRBV10-2 and TRBJ1-1, with TRBD1 as a possible D gene (5 bases). The CDR3 is 14 residues long. Germline V lookup: CDR1 WSHSY, CDR2 SAAADI. The V gene lost 3 bases and the J gene lost 1 base, with 9 bases spanning the gap. The CDR3 reads CASSERQPNTEAFF. Here the CDR3 DNA reads TGCGCCAGCAGTGAACGACAGCCGAACACTGAAGCTTTCTTT.

Only a few counts were recorded for this clonotype. The chain couples TRBV4-3 to TRBJ2-1; TRBD2 is a possible D gene (5 bases). CDR3 length: 13 residues. Trimming removed 4 bases from V and 7 bases from J, with 11 bases in between. The germline CDR1 and CDR2 sequences are LGHNA and YSLEER. The CDR3 DNA follows: TGCGCCAGCAGCCTCCTGAGAGGGAATGAGCAGTTCTTC. Protein product: CASSLLRGNEQFF.

The gene calls are TRBV9 and TRBJ2-7; D not certain. Trimming shortened V by 4 bases and J by 2 bases, and 7 bases separated the two germline ends. From germline, CDR1 is SGDLS and CDR2 YYNGEE. This CDR3 comprises 12 residues. CDR3 in amino acids: CASSPRPYEQYF. The CDR3 DNA reads TGTGCCAGCAGCCCCCGCCCCTACGAGCAGTACTTC.

In nucleotides, the CDR3 is TGTGCCAGCTCGACAGGGGGCCTGCCCTACGAGCAGTACTTC. This gives the protein CASSTGGLPYEQYF. This chain connects TRBV18 to TRBJ2-7; TRBD1 agrees at 10 bases. The ends lost 6 bases at V and 2 bases at J; junction bases unmatched: 4. Germline V lookup: CDR1 KGHSH, CDR2 LQKENI. The CDR3 sequence is 14 residues long.

This clonotype was counted between two and nine times. The genes are TRBV6-1 and TRBJ1-1; the D is unclear. The CDR3 contains 15 residues. CDR1 is MNHNS and CDR2 is SASEGT in the germline V gene. Trimming took 0 bases from V and 1 from J, leaving 9 bases between them. CDR3 sequence reads: CASSEARAGNTEAFF. In DNA form, the CDR3 reads TGTGCCAGCAGTGAAGCAAGGGCGGGGAACACTGAAGCTTTCTTT.